The 14 T cell receptor beta chains presented below share a single source sample, sequenced in a study of type 1 regulatory T cells. No antigen is known for these receptors. TCRdb re-called the reads with MiXCR, one entry per CDR3 protein. This sample has under 30,000 distinct CDR3 sequences, with more than 45% found just once. Material for sequencing was cultured T cells, either the whole culture or a sorted T cell fraction (not recorded which). Receptors were obtained from a human donor in good health.

The count of this clonotype is one. The chain recombines TRBV20-1 with TRBJ1-2; D unresolved. Germline lookup yields CDR1 DFQATT and CDR2 SNEGSKA (reference sequence). The CDR3 is 13 amino acids. The ends were cut back, 0 bases at V and 12 bases at J, with 17 bases in the middle. In DNA, the CDR3 is TGCAGTGCTAGAGATCTATCCCACGAGGGCCACACCTTC. Its protein is CSARDLSHEGHTF.

This clonotype is medium-sized in the sample. This sequence joins TRBV5-1 and TRBJ2-3, with 8 nucleotides matching TRBD1. There are 15 residues in the CDR3. J was trimmed by 2 bases and V by 3 bases; bases with no gene match: 5. Germline V CDR1 and CDR2: SGHRS, YFSETQ. CDR3 sequence reads: CASSSRGLDTDTQYF. The CDR3 DNA follows: TGCGCCAGCAGCTCCAGGGGGCTCGACACAGATACGCAGTATTTT.

By share, this clonotype counts as medium-sized. The chain carries TRBV6-1 and TRBJ1-2; 7 bases line up with TRBD1. Germline trimming cut 0 bases from V and 4 bases from J; bases unmatched to any gene: 8. The V gene's germline CDR1 is MNHNS and CDR2 SASEGT. The CDR3 covers 16 residues. CDR3 in DNA: TGTGCCAGCAGTGAAGCCCCAACGACAGGGCGCTATGGCTACACCTTC. Translating it yields CASSEAPTTGRYGYTF.

This chain joins TRBV5-1 and TRBJ2-1; no definite D call. Deletions cut 4 bases from V and 10 bases from J, with 15 bases between. The V gene's germline CDR1 is SGHRS and CDR2 YFSETQ. The CDR3 loop spans 13 amino acids. CDR3 nucleotides: TGCGCCAGCAGCGATGTAGATCGCCTAGAGCAGTTCTTC. This sequence encodes CASSDVDRLEQFF.

This clonotype was seen repeatedly, ten times or more. This chain uses TRBV5-1 with TRBJ1-4; no clear D. The CDR3 sequence is 14 residues long. The V end lost 1 base, the J end lost 8 bases, and 12 bases lay between the germline ends. Per germline, CDR1 SGHRS and CDR2 YFSETQ. DNA of the CDR3: TGCGCCAGCAGCTTGTCGTCAGCTTTCGAAAAACTGTTTTTT. This gives the protein CASSLSSAFEKLFF.

The rearrangement uses TRBV20-1 and TRBJ2-4; D unresolved. The CDR3 length is 14 residues. V shed 6 bases and J shed 0 bases, with 12 bases lying between them. Germline V lookup: CDR1 DFQATT, CDR2 SNEGSKA (reference sequence). The CDR3 is CSAEVSGAKNIQYF. The CDR3 bases are TGCAGTGCCGAAGTCTCCGGAGCCAAAAACATTCAGTACTTC.

This clonotype is categorized as medium-sized (0.01 to 0.1%). The chain carries TRBV20-1 and TRBJ2-1, with 12 bases aligning to TRBD2. The germline V gene encodes CDR1 DFQATT and CDR2 SNEGSKA (reference sequence). V gave up 3 bases and J gave up 1 base; unmatched junction bases: 7. This CDR3 spans 17 amino acids. The DNA of the CDR3 is TGCAGTGCTAGGTCTAGCGGGGGGGCCATATCCTACAATGAGCAGTTCTTC. It specifies CSARSSGGAISYNEQFF.

The V and J genes are TRBV27 and TRBJ1-2, with TRBD1 identical over 8 bases. Germline-derived CDR1 and CDR2 are MNHEY and SMNVEV (reference sequence). V lost 0 bases, J lost 8 bases, and 5 bases stayed unmatched. This CDR3 contains 14 residues. The CDR3: CASSLSTGAAGYTF. The DNA of the CDR3 is TGTGCCAGCAGTTTATCGACAGGGGCTGCCGGCTACACCTTC.

This CDR3 reads CASSKDGTDRSGNTIYF. The CDR3 coding sequence is TGTGCCAGCAGCAAAGATGGGACAGACCGCTCTGGAAACACCATATATTTT. The chain couples TRBV21-1 to TRBJ1-3; the DNA was not compared with TRBD1, the D call given in the table. TRBV21-1 constitutes a pseudogene. This CDR3 contains 17 residues.

The V and J genes are TRBV6-2 or TRBV6-3 and TRBJ2-2; unclear D gene. The germline gives CDR1 MNHEY, CDR2 SVGEGT. With 2 bases removed from V and 4 bases from J, the gap between germline ends came to 17 bases. The CDR3 runs 17 residues. CDR3 protein: CASSYPGLTFSTGELFF. The CDR3 DNA sequence: TGTGCCAGCAGTTACCCAGGATTGACCTTCTCCACCGGGGAGCTGTTTTTT.

The rearrangement joins TRBV12-3 or TRBV12-4 to TRBJ2-5, with 8 bases aligning to TRBD1. The CDR3 is 14 amino acids. J was trimmed by 6 bases and V by 6 bases; bases with no gene match: 9. The DNA for the CDR3 is TGTGCCAGCAGACCCGGACAGGGCGGGCAGACCCAGTACTTC. Residues: CASRPGQGGQTQYF.

The rearrangement uses TRBV20-1 and TRBJ2-3; tentatively, D is TRBD2 (5 bases). CDR3 size: 16 residues. Germline CDR1 reads DFQATT; CDR2 reads SNEGSKA (reference sequence). V was shortened by 0 bases and J by 3 bases, with 16 bases between the two germline ends. CDR3 coding DNA: TGCAGTGCTAGAGATAAGGACTCCCAAAGTACAGATACGCAGTATTTT. It encodes CSARDKDSQSTDTQYF.

This clonotype was found a few times. The rearrangement uses TRBV6-5 and TRBJ1-1, with TRBD1 as a possible D gene (5 bases). The germline V and J ends were trimmed by 11 bases and 7 bases, with 17 bases remaining between them. Germline V gene sequence: CDR1 MNHEY, CDR2 SVGAGI. The CDR3 sequence is 12 residues long. The DNA of the CDR3 is TGTGCCGTAGGGGTTAGGGAAAATGAAGCTTTCTTT. It encodes CAVGVRENEAFF.

Within the sample, this clonotype is medium-sized. V and J are TRBV27 and TRBJ1-2; unclear D gene. The CDR3 has 15 residues. The ends were cut back, 2 bases at V and 4 bases at J, with 14 bases in the middle. CDR1 is MNHEY, CDR2 SMNVEV, per germline (reference sequence). Here the CDR3 reads CASSLTRMLPYGYTF. CDR3 in DNA: TGTGCCAGCAGTTTAACGCGCATGCTCCCCTATGGCTACACCTTC.